This TCR beta chain appears in the sequencing data of a study of T cell changes during pregnancy in multiple sclerosis. The CDR3 has 17 residues. The junction had 13 bases not matched to a gene; V was cut back by 2 bases and J by 9 bases. In germline, CDR1 is SGHVS, CDR2 FNYEAQ. Clones were sequenced by immunoSEQ multiplex PCR, and TCRdb holds only the in-frame ones, with some missing. The sample gives 45,000 to 60,000 clones, about 92% of which show up once; approximately 3% is in the top ten. This TCR was sampled from a female donor with multiple sclerosis, enrolled in a pregnancy study. The V and J genes are TRBV7-6 and TRBJ2-1; 10 nucleotides agree with TRBD2. Here the sequenced sample was CD8+ T cells from peripheral blood mononuclear cells, taken before pregnancy. In nucleotides, the CDR3 is TGTGCCAGCAGCTTATCGGAAGAGCGGGGGGGAATGGGTGAGCAGTTCTTC. This encodes CASSLSEERGGMGEQFF. The variable domain in full, completed from reference TRBV7-6 and TRBJ2-1, reads GAGVSQSPRYKVTKRGQDVALRCDPISGHVSLYWYRQALGQGPEFLTYFNYEAQQDKSGLPNDRFSAERPEGSISTLTIQRTEQRDSAMYRCASSLSEERGGMGEQFFGPGTRLTVL.